This TCR beta chain was obtained from a study of T-cell reconstitution after alpha-beta-depleted transplantation in children. This CDR3 has 15 amino acids. Losses at the gene ends were 6 bases for V and 4 bases for J; bases not matched to a gene: 7. Unique molecular identifiers featured in how the TCRbeta library was prepared. TCRdb fed the PCR reads into MiXCR, producing one record per CDR3 protein. The repertoire includes some 530,000 distinct CDR3 sequences, under 15% of them detected once, and around 5.6% sits in the top ten. Sequences were derived from PBMCs from the stem cell graft donor, sampled from the stem cell graft. The TCR comes from a human donor who donated a stem cell graft to a child with combined immunodeficiency. The chain is built from TRBV12-3 or TRBV12-4 and TRBJ2-1, with 9 bases aligning to TRBD1. CDR3 nucleotide sequence: TGTGCCAGCAGGGGGACCGGGACAGGGTACAATGAGCAGTTCTTC. This translates into CASRGTGTGYNEQFF.